This T cell receptor beta chain was obtained from a study of shared clonotypes between healthy human individuals. Study observations and caveats: Rarefaction exposed incomplete sorted-subset sequencing despite large depth. The authors sampled blood alone, and tissue repertoires likely differ.

The study enrolled healthy HIV-negative adults without recent acute infections or vaccinations as donors. Germline loops: CDR1 MNHGY, CDR2 SAAAGT. The V and J ends lost 4 bases and 5 bases, in that order; junction bases with no gene match: 9. The CDR3 runs 15 residues. Remarks on this clone: Antigen specificity is unknown.

The data were produced by immunoSEQ multiplex PCR, yet TCRdb's version contains in-frame clones alone and is incomplete. The table lists 1.6 million or so clones, approximately 96% of them singletons. The genes are TRBV6-8 and TRBJ2-7, with 9 bases aligning to TRBD1. The sample consisted of naive CD4+ T cells sorted from blood. As to subset: CD45RA+ positively selected. This TCR was recovered from a man aged 30-40 years in good health. In DNA form, the CDR3 reads TGTGCCAGCAGTTCCCCGGGACAGGGTCCCCACGAGCAGTACTTC. The encoded protein is CASSSPGQGPHEQYF.